This T cell receptor beta chain was sequenced during a study of Graves' ophthalmopathy and Graves' hyperthyroidism. About the research overall: Hyperthyroidism was classified as stable if no ophthalmopathy occurred within 18 months of follow-up.

Transcripts of RNA were the source for amplifying TCR beta CDR3 regions. An initial RT-PCR round employing HTBI primers preceded a second-round multiplex PCR. TCRdb reprocessed the multiplex PCR reads with MiXCR, giving one entry per CDR3 protein. The data show over a million distinct CDR3 sequences, about 38% seen once. Germline CDR1 reads SQVTM; CDR2 reads ANQGSEA. V lost 6 bases and J 3 bases, leaving 17 bases between the germline ends. CDR3 length equals 15 residues. The receptor was isolated from an adult man with Graves' hyperthyroidism. The gene calls are TRBV29-1 and TRBJ2-2, with a possible D match to TRBD1 (6 bases). The sample comprised peripheral blood or thyroid tissue (not recorded which). CDR3 in DNA: TGCAGCGTGGTTTCAGGGGCTGGCTACACCGGGGAGCTGTTTTTT. Translated, it gives CSVVSGAGYTGELFF.